These T cell receptor beta chains were read from a single sample in a study of blood T cell repertoires in COVID-19. Produced via immunoSEQ multiplex PCR; TCRdb's table is partial and in-frame only. The data contain about 160,000 clones, 77% of them seen just once; the ten biggest clones take up 2.8%. The sample was peripheral blood. These receptors were taken from a man aged 70 or older with acute or convalescent COVID-19. The CDR3 runs from the conserved cysteine through the conserved F or W. D genes are given only for firm matches. Part of the rows lack a size; the others show once, few, many or a class for expanded clones.

d_call,clone_size,v_call,j_call,cdr3_nt,cdr3_aa
NA,few,TRBV6-6,TRBJ1-5,TGTGCCAGCAGTGCTGACTCAAACCTAAATCAGCCCCAGCATTTT,CASSADSNLNQPQHF
NA,NA,TRBV30,TRBJ1-1,TGTGCCTGGAGTGTCACACAGGGTGAAGCTTTCTTT,CAWSVTQGEAFF
NA,NA,TRBV7-5,TRBJ1-5,TGTGTCAGAACCGAGTTTTCGCGTCAGCCCCAGCATTTT,CVRTEFSRQPQHF
NA,NA,TRBV19,TRBJ1-2,TGTGCCAGTAGCATGACGTATCCCGGGGACTATGGCTACACCTTC,CASSMTYPGDYGYTF
NA,NA,TRBV10-2,TRBJ1-1,TGCGCCAGCGGGACAACCTACACTGAAGCTTTCTTT,CASGTTYTEAFF
NA,NA,TRBV19,TRBJ2-2,TGTGCCAGTAGTCAGCGATCGAACACCGGGGAGCTGTTTTTT,CASSQRSNTGELFF
NA,NA,TRBV19,TRBJ1-3,TGTGCCAGTAGTATTAGCCAGGGGAACTCTGGAAACACCATATATTTT,CASSISQGNSGNTIYF
TRBD1,NA,TRBV5-1,TRBJ1-2,TGCGCCAGCAGGTGGGGACAGTATAATACCTATGGCTACACCTTC,CASRWGQYNTYGYTF
TRBD1,few,TRBV18,TRBJ2-1,TGTGCCAGCTCACCACAGAAGGGACAGGGGGGCGATGAGCAGTTCTTC,CASSPQKGQGGDEQFF
NA,NA,TRBV12-3/TRBV12-4,TRBJ1-6,TGTGCCAGCACCCTGGACTTGCCGGCGCCCCTCCACTTT,CASTLDLPAPLHF
TRBD2,NA,TRBV6-2/TRBV6-3,TRBJ2-1,TGTGCCAGCAGTTACGGGGGGGGAGGAGGGAATGAGCAGTTCTTC,CASSYGGGGGNEQFF
NA,NA,TRBV19,TRBJ1-3,TGTGCCAGTAGTATAGGGCAAAATGGTAACACCATATATTTT,CASSIGQNGNTIYF
NA,NA,TRBV6-5,TRBJ2-1,TGTGCCAGCAGCCCAGGACAATCCAATGAGCAGTTCTTC,CASSPGQSNEQFF
TRBD1,NA,TRBV5-1,TRBJ2-6,TGCGCCAGCAGCTCTACAGGGGTGGGGGCCAACGTCCTGACTTTC,CASSSTGVGANVLTF
NA,NA,TRBV10-2,TRBJ2-2,TGCGCCAGCAGCGTACAGACGATGCCGTGGGAGCTGTTTTTT,CASSVQTMPWELFF
NA,NA,TRBV11-2,TRBJ2-7,TGTGCCAGCAGCCCGCAGTCGCCCGGGAACGAGCAGTACTTC,CASSPQSPGNEQYF
NA,once,TRBV18,TRBJ2-5,TGTGCCAGCTCACCCTCAGGGTCGCCTCAAGAGACCCAGTACTTC,CASSPSGSPQETQYF